The rows below give T cell receptor beta chains drawn from one sample of a study of OX40 agonist ivuxolimab in advanced cancers. Assay: immunoSEQ multiplex PCR; the TCRdb copy retains only in-frame clones and omits some. Of around 100,000 clones listed, around nine tenths are singletons. The sample consisted of CD4+ or CD8+ T cells sorted from blood, taken in a trial of the OX40 agonist ivuxolimab. The source is an adult with an advanced solid tumor such as melanoma, head and neck, liver or kidney cancer. CDR3s leave out the opening cysteine and the closing phenylalanine or tryptophan. A D gene is named only where the DNA matches it firmly.

D gene	V gene	J gene	CDR3 protein
TRBD2	TRBV18	TRBJ2-7	ASSPLASGSLNEQY
TRBD1	TRBV29-1	TRBJ1-2	SVRTGRYGYT
TRBD1	TRBV6-8	TRBJ2-7	ANADHRGKKSYEQY
TRBD1	TRBV2	TRBJ2-7	AGLKDRGTYEQY
TRBD1	TRBV19	TRBJ2-3	ASSPGQGYTDTQY
TRBD1	TRBV7-9	TRBJ2-1	ASTLRTGAETQF
.	TRBV11-3	TRBJ2-3	ASSPYGISSTDTQY
.	TRBV18	TRBJ2-3	ASSLGLVFTSTDTQY
.	TRBV4-2	TRBJ1-1	ASSQAPPGSSTEAF
.	TRBV18	TRBJ2-7	ASSPQEYSFNEQY
TRBD1	TRBV7-2	TRBJ1-1	ASSFMGDSHEAF
TRBD2	TRBV11-3	TRBJ2-1	ASSLAAGASNEQF
TRBD1	TRBV6-5	TRBJ1-1	ASRLGTAKAF
.	TRBV5-1	TRBJ2-7	ASSSSYEQY
TRBD1	TRBV11-3	TRBJ2-7	ASSSGQGYEQY
TRBD2	TRBV11-3	TRBJ2-1	ASSLPSGGVYNEQF
.	TRBV5-1	TRBJ2-7	ASSLVTAGREQY
TRBD1	TRBV9	TRBJ1-2	ASSVEAGGYGYT
TRBD1	TRBV28	TRBJ2-6	ASSLSGQGVPGANVLT
.	TRBV7-2	TRBJ2-1	ASSLEGTQANEQF
TRBD1	TRBV9	TRBJ2-7	ASSVGGDRAHEQY
.	TRBV5-6	TRBJ2-3	ASSRLDTDTQY
.	TRBV6-4	TRBJ1-5	ASSAQQNQPQH
.	TRBV19	TRBJ1-3	ASSWGRRNTIY
TRBD1	TRBV2	TRBJ2-2	ASRGQAQDTGELF
TRBD2	TRBV7-2	TRBJ2-1	ASSPRTSGLHEQF
TRBD1	TRBV19	TRBJ1-2	ASSLGQGPANYGYT
.	TRBV4-1	TRBJ1-1	ASSPLEDQNTEAF
.	TRBV28	TRBJ1-3	ASRNPDGRNTIY
.	TRBV5-4	TRBJ2-7	ASSPSQGVPYEQY
.	TRBV7-2	TRBJ2-7	ASSLSGVESYEQY
.	TRBV7-3	TRBJ2-1	ASSLGCSYNEQF
.	TRBV29-1	TRBJ2-5	SVGDGMRGETQY
.	TRBV5-1	TRBJ2-3	ASSLGLGDTQY
.	TRBV10-3	TRBJ2-2	AISGATTGELF
.	TRBV10-1	TRBJ2-7	ASSGQKFYEQY
TRBD1	TRBV5-1	TRBJ1-1	ASPGTDGF
TRBD1	TRBV5-1	TRBJ1-2	ASSPGTDYYGYT
.	TRBV19	TRBJ1-1	ASTPGNTEAF
TRBD1	TRBV7-2	TRBJ2-5	ASSLVGQGTGETQY
TRBD2	TRBV6-1	TRBJ2-4	ASSPPGLAWNIQY
TRBD1	TRBV18	TRBJ1-2	ASSQGQGALSDGYT